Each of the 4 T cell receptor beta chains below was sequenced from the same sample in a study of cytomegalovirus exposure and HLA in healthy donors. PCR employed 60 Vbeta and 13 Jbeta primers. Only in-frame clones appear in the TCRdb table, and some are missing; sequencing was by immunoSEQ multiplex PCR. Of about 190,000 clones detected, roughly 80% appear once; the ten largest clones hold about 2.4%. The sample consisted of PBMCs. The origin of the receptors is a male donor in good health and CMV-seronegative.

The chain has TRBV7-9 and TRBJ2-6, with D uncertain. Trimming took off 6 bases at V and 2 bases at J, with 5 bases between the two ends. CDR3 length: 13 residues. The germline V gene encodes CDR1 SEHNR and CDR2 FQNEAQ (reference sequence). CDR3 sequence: CASRQTGANVLTF. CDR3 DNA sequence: TGTGCCAGCAGGCAGACTGGGGCCAACGTCCTGACTTTC.

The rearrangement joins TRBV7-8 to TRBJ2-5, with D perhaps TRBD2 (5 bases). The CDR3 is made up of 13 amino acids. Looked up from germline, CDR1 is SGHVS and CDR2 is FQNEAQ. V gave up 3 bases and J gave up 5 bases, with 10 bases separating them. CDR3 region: CASSLRVTETQYF. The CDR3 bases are TGTGCCAGCAGCTTGAGGGTCACTGAGACCCAGTACTTC.

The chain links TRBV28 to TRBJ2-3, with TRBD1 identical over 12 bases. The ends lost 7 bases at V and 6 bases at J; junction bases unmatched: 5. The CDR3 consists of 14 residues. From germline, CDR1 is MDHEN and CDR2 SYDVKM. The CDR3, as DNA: TGTGCCAGCACCGGGACAGGGGGCCGGGATACGCAGTATTTT. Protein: CASTGTGGRDTQYF.

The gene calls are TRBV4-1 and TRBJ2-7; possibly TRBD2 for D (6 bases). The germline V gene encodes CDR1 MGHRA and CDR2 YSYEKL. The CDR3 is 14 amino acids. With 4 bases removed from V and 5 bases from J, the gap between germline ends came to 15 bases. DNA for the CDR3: TGCGCCAGCAGCCCTCTGGGGACGGGGGACGAGCAGTACTTC. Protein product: CASSPLGTGDEQYF.